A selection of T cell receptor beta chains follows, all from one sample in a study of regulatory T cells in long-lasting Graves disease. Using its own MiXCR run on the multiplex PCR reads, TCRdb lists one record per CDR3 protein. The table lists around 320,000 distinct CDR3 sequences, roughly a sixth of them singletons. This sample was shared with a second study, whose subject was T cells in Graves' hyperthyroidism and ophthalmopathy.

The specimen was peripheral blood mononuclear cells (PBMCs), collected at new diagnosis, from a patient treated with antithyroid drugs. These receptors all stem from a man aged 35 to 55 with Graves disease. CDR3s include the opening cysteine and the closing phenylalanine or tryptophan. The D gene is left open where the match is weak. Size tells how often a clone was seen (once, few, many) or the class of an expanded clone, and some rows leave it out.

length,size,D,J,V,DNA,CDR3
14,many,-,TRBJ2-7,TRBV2,TGTGCCAGCAGTGACAGGGGCCACGTCTACGAGCAGTACTTC,CASSDRGHVYEQYF
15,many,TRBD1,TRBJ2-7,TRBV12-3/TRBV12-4,TGTGCCAGCAGTACCCGACAGGGGGTCGCTGGAGAGCAGTACTTC,CASSTRQGVAGEQYF
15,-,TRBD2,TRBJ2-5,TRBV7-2,TGTGCCAGCAGCTTAGTCGCGGGGGGGCCGAAGACCCAGTACTTC,CASSLVAGGPKTQYF
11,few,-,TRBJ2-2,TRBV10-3,TGTGCCATCGGTAACACCGGGGAGCTGTTTTTT,CAIGNTGELFF
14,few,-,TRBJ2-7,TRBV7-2,TGTGCCAGCAGCTTAGACAGGTCGCTATCCGAGCAGTACTTC,CASSLDRSLSEQYF
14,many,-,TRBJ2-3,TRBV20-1,TGCAGTGCTCCGGACTTAGGGGGAGCAGATACGCAGTATTTT,CSAPDLGGADTQYF
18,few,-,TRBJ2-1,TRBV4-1,TGCGCCAGCAGCCAAAGACTTGCCGGGGCAGGGTCCTACAATGAGCAGTTCTTC,CASSQRLAGAGSYNEQFF
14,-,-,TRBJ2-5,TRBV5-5,TGTGCCAGCAGCCCGGTCGACAAACAAGAGACCCAGTACTTC,CASSPVDKQETQYF
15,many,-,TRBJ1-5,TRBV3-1,TGTGCCAGCAGCCAAGATCCGGGCACGCCTCAGCCCCAGCATTTT,CASSQDPGTPQPQHF
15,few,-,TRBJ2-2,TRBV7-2,TGTGCCAGCAGCTTAATCGCGCCAGGGACCGGGGAGCTGTTTTTT,CASSLIAPGTGELFF
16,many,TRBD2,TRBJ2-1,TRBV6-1,TGTGCCAGCAGCCCCATCCCGGGACTACCCGCCAATGAGCAGTTCTTC,CASSPIPGLPANEQFF
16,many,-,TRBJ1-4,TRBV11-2,TGTGCCAGCAGCTTAGAGCTGGTAACAACTAATGAAAAACTGTTTTTT,CASSLELVTTNEKLFF
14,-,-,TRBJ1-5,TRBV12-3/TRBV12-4,TGTGCCAGCAGCCTAAGGCTGCACAATCAGCCCCAGCATTTT,CASSLRLHNQPQHF
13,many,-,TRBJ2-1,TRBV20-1,TGCAGTGCTGTACCGGGACCAGACAATGAGCAGTTCTTC,CSAVPGPDNEQFF
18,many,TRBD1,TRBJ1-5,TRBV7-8,TGTGCCAGCAGCTTGCGGAGCAGGGAGGGGGCGTGGGAACAGCCCCAGCATTTT,CASSLRSREGAWEQPQHF
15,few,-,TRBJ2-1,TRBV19,TGTGCCAGTAGTATTACGGGGAATTGGGGCAATGAGCAGTTCTTC,CASSITGNWGNEQFF
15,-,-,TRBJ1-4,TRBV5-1,TGCGCCAGCAGCTTGATAGGGGGTACTAATGAAAAACTGTTTTTT,CASSLIGGTNEKLFF
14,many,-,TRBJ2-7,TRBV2,TGTGCCAGCCTGGACGGAGGAGAATCCTACGAGCAGTACTTC,CASLDGGESYEQYF
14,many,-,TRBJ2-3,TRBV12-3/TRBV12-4,-,CASSFLESLDTQYF
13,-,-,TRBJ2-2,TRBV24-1,TGTGCCACCAGTGATCAGGGGACCGGGGAGCTGTTTTTT,CATSDQGTGELFF
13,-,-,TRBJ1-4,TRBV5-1,TGCGCCAGCAGCTTGCTCGGCGGCGAAAAACTGTTTTTT,CASSLLGGEKLFF
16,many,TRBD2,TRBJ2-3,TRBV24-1,TGTGCCACCAGTGATCGAGAGCGGGGGGCAGCAGATACGCAGTATTTT,CATSDRERGAADTQYF
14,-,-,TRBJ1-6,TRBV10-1,TGCGCCAGCAGTGAGTTCCAGGGGAATTCACCCCTCCACTTT,CASSEFQGNSPLHF
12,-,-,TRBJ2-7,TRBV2,TGTGCCAGCAGTGAAGCGCTTAGAGTGCAGTACTTC,CASSEALRVQYF
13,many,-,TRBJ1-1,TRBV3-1,TGTGCCAGCAGCCGAATTGGTGGCACTGAAGCTTTCTTT,CASSRIGGTEAFF
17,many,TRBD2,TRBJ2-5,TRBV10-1,TGCGCCAGCAGTGAGTCGACTGATGGACTAGCCAAAGAGACCCAGTACTTC,CASSESTDGLAKETQYF
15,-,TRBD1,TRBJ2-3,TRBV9,TGTGCCAGCAGCGGAGGGGGCGCTAAATCAGATACGCAGTATTTT,CASSGGGAKSDTQYF
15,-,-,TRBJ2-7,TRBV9,TGTGCCAGCAGCCCCCGCTCAGGGACCTCGGACGAGCAGTACTTC,CASSPRSGTSDEQYF
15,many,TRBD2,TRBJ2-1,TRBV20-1,TGCAGTGCTAGAGACCAGCGGGGGCCGCATAATGAGCAGTTCTTC,CSARDQRGPHNEQFF
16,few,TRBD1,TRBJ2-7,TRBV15,TGTGCCACCAGCGGGGGTTCCGGGACAGTCTCCTACGAGCAGTACTTC,CATSGGSGTVSYEQYF
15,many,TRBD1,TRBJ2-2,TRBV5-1,TGCGCCAGCAGCTTTGGACAGGCAAACACCGGGGAGCTGTTTTTT,CASSFGQANTGELFF
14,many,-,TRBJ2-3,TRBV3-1,TGTGCCAGCAGCCAAGATGACCGCACAGATACGCAGTATTTT,CASSQDDRTDTQYF
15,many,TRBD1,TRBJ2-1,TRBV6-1,TGTGCCAGCAGTAGCGAGGACAGGGGGTACAATGAGCAGTTCTTC,CASSSEDRGYNEQFF
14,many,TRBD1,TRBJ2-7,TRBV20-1,TGCAGTGCGCACCGACAGGGGCCCTATTACGAGCAGTACTTC,CSAHRQGPYYEQYF
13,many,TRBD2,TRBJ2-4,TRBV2,TGTGCCAGCACGAGAACTAGCGGGAACATTCAGTACTTC,CASTRTSGNIQYF
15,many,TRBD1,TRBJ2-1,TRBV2,TGTGCCAGCAGTGTACAGGGGGCCGGGTACAATGAGCAGTTCTTC,CASSVQGAGYNEQFF
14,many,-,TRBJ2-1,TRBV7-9,TGTGCCAGCAGCTTAGCAGGGTCGGACAATGAGCAGTTCTTC,CASSLAGSDNEQFF
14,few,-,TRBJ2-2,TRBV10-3,TGTGCCATCAGTTCCGGGACGAGCCTCGGGGAGCTGTTTTTT,CAISSGTSLGELFF
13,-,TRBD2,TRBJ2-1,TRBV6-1,TGTGCCAGCAGAGGGACTAGCGGGCTTGAGCAGTTCTTC,CASRGTSGLEQFF
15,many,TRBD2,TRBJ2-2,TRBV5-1,TGCGCCAGCAGCTTTAGCGGGGCCAACACCGGGGAGCTGTTTTTT,CASSFSGANTGELFF
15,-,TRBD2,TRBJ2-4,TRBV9,TGTGCCAGCAGCCTTAGCGGGTTAGCCAAAAACATTCGGTACTTC,CASSLSGLAKNIRYF
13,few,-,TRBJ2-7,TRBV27,TGTGCCAGCAGCCGACAGGACTTGTACGAGCAGTACTTC,CASSRQDLYEQYF
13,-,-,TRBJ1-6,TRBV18,TGTGCCAGCTCACCAGGGCTTCTTTCACCCCTCCACTTT,CASSPGLLSPLHF
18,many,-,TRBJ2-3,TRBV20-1,TGCAGTGCTAGGGGTACCCTCCTAGCCCACCCTAGCACAGATACGCAGTATTTT,CSARGTLLAHPSTDTQYF
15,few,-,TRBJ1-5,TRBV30,TGTGCCTGGAGTGTTTTCGCTGGGCGCAATCAGCCCCAGCATTTT,CAWSVFAGRNQPQHF
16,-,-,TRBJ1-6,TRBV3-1,TGTGCCAGCAGCCGAAGGAGTAGCTCCTATAATTCACCCCTCCACTTT,CASSRRSSSYNSPLHF
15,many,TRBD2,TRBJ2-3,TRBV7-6,TGTGCCAGCAGCGGGAAGCGGGGGCGCGGAGATACGCAGTATTTT,CASSGKRGRGDTQYF
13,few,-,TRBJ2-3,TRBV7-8,TGTGCCAGCAGCGGAGAGCCGACAGATACGCAGTATTTT,CASSGEPTDTQYF
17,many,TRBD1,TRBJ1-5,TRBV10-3,TGTGCCATCAGTGAGTCGGGTCCGGGACAGGGCAATCAGCCCCAGCATTTT,CAISESGPGQGNQPQHF
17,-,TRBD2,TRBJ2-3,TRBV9,TGTGCCAGCAGCGTAGGAGGACTAGCGGGTTATGCAGATACGCAGTATTTT,CASSVGGLAGYADTQYF
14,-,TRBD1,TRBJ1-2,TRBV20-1,TGCAGTGCTAGGCCAGGGGGAAAGAGCTATGGCTACACCTTC,CSARPGGKSYGYTF
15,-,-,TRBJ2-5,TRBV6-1,TGTGCCAGCAGTGAAGCCCGACAGATCCAAGAGACCCAGTACTTC,CASSEARQIQETQYF
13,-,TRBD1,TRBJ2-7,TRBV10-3,TGTGCCATCAGTGAGCCAGGGGGCGGCGAGCAGTACTTC,CAISEPGGGEQYF